This passage covers 17 T cell receptor beta chains from one sample sequenced in a study of graft-versus-host responses after intestinal transplantation. These receptors lack a known antigen. Data came from immunoSEQ multiplex PCR; TCRdb stores just in-frame clones and leaves some out. The top ten hold about 0.27% of the sample, which has under 95,000 clones, about 88% seen once. The sample here was unstimulated CD4+ T cells sorted from spleen or lymph node cells, taken before transplant. The receptors shown here come from a human donor who was the organ donor for an intestinal transplant.

V gene TRBV27 combines with J gene TRBJ2-3, with D tentatively TRBD2 (6 bases). The germline V and J ends were trimmed by 5 bases and 6 bases, with 15 bases remaining between them. This CDR3 has 14 amino acids. Germline V gene data show CDR1 as MNHEY and CDR2 as SMNVEV (reference sequence). CDR3 nucleotide sequence: TGTGCCAGCAGTCTCACGGGAGTGGGTGATACGCAGTATTTT. Protein product: CASSLTGVGDTQYF.

This clone was observed a single time. The CDR3 sequence is CASSLLAGGPHEQFF. The DNA for the CDR3 is TGTGCCAGCAGCCTTCTAGCGGGAGGGCCTCATGAGCAGTTCTTC. The chain couples TRBV5-4 to TRBJ2-1; 12 bases are a match to TRBD2. Germline CDR1 is SGHNT and CDR2 is YYREEE (reference sequence). V shed 4 bases and J 8 bases; nucleotides not matched to a gene: 7. CDR3 size: 15 residues.

The rearrangement joins TRBV6-6 to TRBJ2-5, with 8 bases lining up with TRBD1. CDR3 length: 15 residues. The trim removed 7 bases at V and 5 bases at J, leaving 12 bases unmatched. Germline V gives CDR1 MNHNY, CDR2 SVGAGI (reference sequence). CDR3 coding DNA: TGTGCCAGCACCTCAACCGGGACAGGTGTGGAGACCCAGTACTTC. Translation: CASTSTGTGVETQYF.

This clone was recorded a few times. The V call is TRBV27, the J call TRBJ1-6; weak D call: TRBD1 (6 bases). The germline V gene encodes CDR1 MNHEY and CDR2 SMNVEV (reference sequence). The CDR3 totals 14 residues. V was pared by 6 bases and J by 7 bases, with 13 bases between. CDR3 in amino acids: CASSSDSWNSPLHF. In nucleotides, the CDR3 is TGTGCCAGCAGCTCGGACAGCTGGAATTCACCCCTCCACTTT.

This chain uses TRBV7-9 with TRBJ2-1, with D tentatively TRBD2 (5 bases). V was cut by 5 bases and J by 10 bases, with 18 bases left in between. CDR3 size: 14 residues. CDR1 is SEHNR, CDR2 FQNEAQ, per germline (reference sequence). The CDR3 loop is CASSLGPGIHEQFF. The CDR3 DNA follows: TGTGCCAGCAGCCTCGGCCCGGGAATCCACGAGCAGTTCTTC.

V and J are TRBV6-5 and TRBJ1-1, with D perhaps TRBD1 (5 bases). Trimming left V 6 bases short and J 0 bases short, with 8 bases between. The germline V gene has CDR1 MNHEY and CDR2 SVGAGI. This CDR3 comprises 13 residues. CDR3 nucleotide sequence: TGTGCCAGCAGCAGGGAGGTGAACACTGAAGCTTTCTTT. Its protein product is CASSREVNTEAFF.

This clone was detected only once. The chain uses TRBV2 and TRBJ1-2; the D gene is possibly TRBD1 (6 bases). This CDR3 is 11 amino acids long. The germline CDR1 and CDR2 sequences are SNHLY and FYNNEI. Trimming removed 4 bases at V and 7 bases at J, with 7 bases between. The CDR3 is CASSGTVGYTF. The CDR3 DNA reads as TGTGCCAGCAGTGGGACAGTTGGCTACACCTTC.

The V gene is TRBV29-1, the J gene TRBJ1-1; D is ambiguous. The CDR3 length is 11 residues. V was clipped by 7 bases and J by 1 base, with 7 bases between them. The germline gives CDR1 SQVTM, CDR2 ANQGSEA. CDR3 in amino acids: CSGRRNTEAFF. CDR3 sequence (DNA): TGCAGCGGGCGGAGGAACACTGAAGCTTTCTTT.

The CDR3 nucleotides read TGTGCCAGCAGCACAACAGTCCAAGAGACCCAGTACTTC. This translates into CASSTTVQETQYF. The chain is built from TRBV5-6 and TRBJ2-5; D gene ambiguous. Per the germline V gene, CDR1 is SGHDT and CDR2 is YYEEEE. V lost 4 bases to trimming and J lost 1 base, with 8 bases between them. CDR3 length equals 13 residues.

Only one count was recorded for this clone. The chain has TRBV13 and TRBJ1-4, with 10 bases lining up with TRBD1. The CDR3 has 15 amino acids. Germline values: CDR1 PRHDT, CDR2 FYEKMQ (reference sequence). The V gene end was trimmed by 4 bases and the J gene end by 11 bases; junction bases not matched to a gene: 10. CDR3 sequence reads: CASSSRGTGVEKLFF. The CDR3 region has the DNA TGTGCCAGCAGCTCGCGCGGGACAGGGGTGGAGAAACTGTTTTTT.

This chain connects TRBV29-1 to TRBJ2-7, with D possibly being TRBD2 (6 bases). The germline V and J ends were trimmed by 4 bases and 0 bases, with 10 bases remaining between them. In germline, CDR1 is SQVTM, CDR2 ANQGSEA. The CDR3 is made up of 13 amino acids. The CDR3 protein is CSVGDSSSYEQYF. The CDR3, as DNA: TGCAGCGTTGGGGACTCGAGCTCCTACGAGCAGTACTTC.

This clone was picked up one time. The chain combines TRBV11-2 with TRBJ2-5; 7 bases align to TRBD2. The J call is uncertain, as TRBJ2-7 better fits the DNA end. This CDR3 comprises 15 residues. CDR1 is SGHAT, CDR2 FQNNGV, per germline. For the CDR3, the DNA is TGTGCCAGCAGCTCCCAGTCGGGGGGTGGGTACGAGCAGTACTTC. Amino acids: CASSSQSGGGYEQYF.

The rearrangement uses TRBV9 and TRBJ1-6, with D possibly being TRBD1 (6 bases). The CDR3 has 14 residues. In germline, CDR1 is SGDLS, CDR2 YYNGEE. The V gene lost 6 bases and the J gene lost 9 bases, with 16 bases spanning the gap. The CDR3 nucleotides are TGTGCCAGCACCTGGGGGAAAGGGGGTTCACCCCTCCACTTT. Translated: CASTWGKGGSPLHF. Based on the CDR3 plus reference TRBV9 and TRBJ1-6, the full variable domain is DSGVTQTPKHLITATGQRVTLRCSPRSGDLSVYWYQQSLDQGLQFLIQYYNGEERAKGNILERFSAQQFPDLHSELNLSSLELGDSALYFCASTWGKGGSPLHFGNGTRLTVT.

This clone was seen only once. V gene TRBV6-5 combines with J gene TRBJ2-7; 11 bases agree with TRBD1. The germline CDR1 and CDR2 sequences are MNHEY and SVGAGI. There are 13 residues in the CDR3. The V segment lost 8 bases and the J segment 5 bases; nucleotides outside the gene matches: 5. This CDR3 is CASHGQGADEQYF. Written as DNA, the CDR3 is TGTGCCAGCCATGGACAGGGGGCCGACGAGCAGTACTTC.

In nucleotides, the CDR3 is TGTGCCAGCAGTCCATCGAGCGCGACCGGATCCTACGAGCAGTACTTC. It encodes CASSPSSATGSYEQYF. J is TRBJ2-7 and V is TRBV28, with D unclear. Trimming took 5 bases from V and 1 from J, leaving 18 bases between them. CDR3 length equals 16 residues. Looked up from germline, CDR1 is MDHEN and CDR2 is SYDVKM.

The chain joins TRBV7-2 to TRBJ1-5; 9 nucleotides agree with TRBD1. This CDR3 is built from 16 residues. CDR1 and CDR2 (germline): SGHTA, FQGNSA. J was trimmed by 0 bases and V by 3 bases; bases with no gene match: 3. This chain's CDR3 is CASSLGTGLSNQPQHF. CDR3 DNA: TGTGCCAGCAGCTTGGGGACAGGGCTTAGCAATCAGCCCCAGCATTTT. The full variable domain, completed using reference TRBV7-2 and TRBJ1-5, is GAGVSQSPSNKVTEKGKDVELRCDPISGHTALYWYRQSLGQGLEFLIYFQGNSAPDKSGLPSDRFSAERTGGSVSTLTIQRTQQEDSAVYLCASSLGTGLSNQPQHFGDGTRLSIL.

The V gene is TRBV7-9, the J gene TRBJ1-4, with 9 bases fitting TRBD1. The CDR3 runs 17 residues. V lost 1 base to trimming and J lost 8 bases; unmatched junction nucleotides: 11. Germline V gene sequence: CDR1 SEHNR, CDR2 FQNEAQ (reference sequence). CDR3 amino acids: CASSLGTIRDREEKLFF. The CDR3 nucleotides are TGTGCCAGCAGCTTAGGAACAATAAGGGACAGGGAGGAAAAACTGTTTTTT.